This T cell receptor (beta chain) emerged from a study of T cell responses to AZD1222 COVID-19 vaccine. Study-level results: Samples come after the peak T cell response, not at day 14. Spike-wide vaccine-associated CD4 TCRs dominated at 160-218 and 743-854.

The sample holds a few counts of this clone. The antigen is not known. The method was immunoSEQ multiplex PCR; TCRdb's version includes in-frame clones alone and lacks a portion of them. Among 140,000 to 150,000 clones, 85% to 90% were seen once, and the ten largest hold roughly 1.7%. The CDR3 spans 16 residues. From germline, CDR1 is PRHDT and CDR2 FYEKMQ (reference sequence). Trimming removed 5 bases from V and 0 bases from J; junction bases left unmatched: 4. This sequence originates from an adult in good health. The chain employs TRBV13 and TRBJ2-2; 9 bases are a match to TRBD1. This specimen was peripheral blood, taken on day 0 of AZD1222 vaccination. CDR3 coding DNA: TGTGCCAGCAGCCCCCGGGACAGGGCGAACACCGGGGAGCTGTTTTTT. This sequence encodes CASSPRDRANTGELFF.